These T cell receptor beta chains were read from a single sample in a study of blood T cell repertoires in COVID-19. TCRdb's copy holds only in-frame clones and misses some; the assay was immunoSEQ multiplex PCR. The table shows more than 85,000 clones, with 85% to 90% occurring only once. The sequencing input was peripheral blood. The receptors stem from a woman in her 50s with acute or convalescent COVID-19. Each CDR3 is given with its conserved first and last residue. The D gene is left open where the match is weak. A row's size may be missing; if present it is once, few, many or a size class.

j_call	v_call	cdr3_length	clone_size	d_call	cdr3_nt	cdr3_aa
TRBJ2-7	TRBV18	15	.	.	TGTGCCAGCTCACCACTCATGCAGGGTAAGGGCGAGCAGTACTTC	CASSPLMQGKGEQYF
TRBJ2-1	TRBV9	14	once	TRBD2	TGTGCCAGTAAAAGGCTAGCGGGAGGCAATGAGCAGTTCTTC	CASKRLAGGNEQFF
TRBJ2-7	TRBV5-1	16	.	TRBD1	TGCGCCAGCAGCTTGGCCGCGGCAGGGGGCCGGGGAGAGCAGTACTTC	CASSLAAAGGRGEQYF
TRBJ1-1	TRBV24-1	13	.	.	TGTGCCACCAGTGCCGCACCCGGGTCTGAAGCTTTCTTT	CATSAAPGSEAFF
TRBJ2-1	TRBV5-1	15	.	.	TGCGCCAGCAGCTTTCAGGGTTCCCGCGACAATGAGCAGTTCTTC	CASSFQGSRDNEQFF
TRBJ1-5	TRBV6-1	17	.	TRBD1	TGTGCCAGCAGTGATGGAGGACAGGGCTTACCAAAACAGCCCCAGCATTTT	CASSDGGQGLPKQPQHF
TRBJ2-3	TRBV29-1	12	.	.	TGCAGCTGGGCAGGGAACACAGATACGCAGTATTTT	CSWAGNTDTQYF
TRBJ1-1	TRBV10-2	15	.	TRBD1	TGCGCCAGCAGTGAGGCACAGGGGGCTGGAACTGAAGCTTTCTTT	CASSEAQGAGTEAFF
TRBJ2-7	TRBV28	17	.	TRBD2	TGTGCCAGCAGTTCCCCCGGGACTAGCGGGAGTGCCTACGAGCAGTACTTC	CASSSPGTSGSAYEQYF
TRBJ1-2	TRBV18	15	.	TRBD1	TGTGCCAGCTCTATCGACAGGGGGCAATGGTATGGCTACACCTTC	CASSIDRGQWYGYTF
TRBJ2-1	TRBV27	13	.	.	TGTGCCAGCCAAATGGGAGACTGGAATGAGCAGTTCTTC	CASQMGDWNEQFF
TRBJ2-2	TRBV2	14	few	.	TGTGCCAGCAGTGCGGACTCCAACACCGGGGAGCTGTTTTTT	CASSADSNTGELFF
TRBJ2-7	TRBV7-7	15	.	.	TGTGCCAGCAGCATTAAGCGGAGGGGTAGAAACGAGCAGTACTTC	CASSIKRRGRNEQYF
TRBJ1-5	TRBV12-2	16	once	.	TGTGCAAGTCGCTTATTCCGTAAACTAAGCAATCAGCCCCAGCATTTT	CASRLFRKLSNQPQHF
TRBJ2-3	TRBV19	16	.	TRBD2	TGTGCCAGTAGTATAGGGGGGTTAGCGGGACCAGATACGCAGTATTTT	CASSIGGLAGPDTQYF
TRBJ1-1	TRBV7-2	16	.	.	TGTGCCAGCAGCCGGGCGGCAGGGGTAAGGAACACTGAAGCTTTCTTT	CASSRAAGVRNTEAFF
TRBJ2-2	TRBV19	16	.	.	TGTGCCAGTAGTATAGGATTGTGGGGAGACACCGGGGAGCTGTTTTTT	CASSIGLWGDTGELFF
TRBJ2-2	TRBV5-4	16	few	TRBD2	TGTGCCAGCAGCTGGGGACTAGCGGTGAACACCGGGGAGCTGTTTTTT	CASSWGLAVNTGELFF
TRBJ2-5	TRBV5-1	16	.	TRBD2	TGCGCCAGCAGCTTGGGGCCGGGACTAGGCCAAGAGACCCAGTACTTC	CASSLGPGLGQETQYF
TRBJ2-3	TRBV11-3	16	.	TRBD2	TGTGCCAGCAGCTTAGGGACTAGCGGGAGGGCAGATACGCAGTATTTT	CASSLGTSGRADTQYF
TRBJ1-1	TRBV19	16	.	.	TGTGCCAGTAGTATAGATTCCAGGGGCGGGTTCTCCGGAGCTTTCTTT	CASSIDSRGGFSGAFF
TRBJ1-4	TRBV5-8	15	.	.	TGTGCCAGCAGCTTGGGGGGCGCGGGGAGAGAAAAACTGTTTTTT	CASSLGGAGREKLFF
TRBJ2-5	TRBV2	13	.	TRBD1	TGTGCCAGCAGCTGGGACAGGGGAGAGACCCAGTACTTC	CASSWDRGETQYF
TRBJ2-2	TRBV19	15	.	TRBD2	TGTGCCAGTACAACTAGCGGGAGTTTTGGCGGGGAGCTGTTTTTT	CASTTSGSFGGELFF
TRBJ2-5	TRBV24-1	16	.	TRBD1	TGTGCCACCAGTGACTCCGGGACAGGGGGCGGAGAGACCCAGTACTTC	CATSDSGTGGGETQYF
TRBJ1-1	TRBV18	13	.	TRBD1	TGTGCCAGCTCAAGAGACCGGGACAGTGAAGCTTTCTTT	CASSRDRDSEAFF
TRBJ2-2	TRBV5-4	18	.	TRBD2	TGTGCCAGCAGTACTGGACTAGCGGGAGGGCCTGACACCGGGGAGCTGTTTTTT	CASSTGLAGGPDTGELFF
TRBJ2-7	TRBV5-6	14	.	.	TGTGCCAGCAGCTCCGGGATGCTCTACCACGAGCAGTACTTC	CASSSGMLYHEQYF
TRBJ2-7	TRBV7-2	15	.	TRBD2	TGTGCCAGCAGCTTAGGTGCGGGGGATTTCTACGAGCAGTACTTC	CASSLGAGDFYEQYF
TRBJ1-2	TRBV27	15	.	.	TGTGCCAGCAGTTACCGCTCCAGGGGCCCCTATGGCTACACCTTC	CASSYRSRGPYGYTF
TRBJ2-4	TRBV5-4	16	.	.	TGTGCCAGCAGCTTAGGGGGGGGTCTGGCCAAAAACATTCAGTACTTC	CASSLGGGLAKNIQYF
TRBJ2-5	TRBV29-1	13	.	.	TGCAGCGTAGTCTGGGGGGTAGGAGAGACCCAGTACTTC	CSVVWGVGETQYF
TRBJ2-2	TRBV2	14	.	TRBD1	TGTGCCAGCAGGACCGACAGGGGGACCGGGGAGCTGTTTTTT	CASRTDRGTGELFF
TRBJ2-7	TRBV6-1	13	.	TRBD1	TGTGCTTCCGAAACAGGGGTCGGCTACGAGCAGTACTTC	CASETGVGYEQYF
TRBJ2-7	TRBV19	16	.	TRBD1	TGTGCCAGTAGTAGAGGAGGACAGGGTGGGTTCTACGAGCAGTACTTC	CASSRGGQGGFYEQYF
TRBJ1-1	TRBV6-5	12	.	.	TGTGCCAGCTCAGGTGATAACACTGAAGCTTTCTTT	CASSGDNTEAFF
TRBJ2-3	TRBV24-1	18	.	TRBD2	TGTGCCACCAGTGATTTTTCCAGACTAGCGGGATACGGAGATACGCAGTATTTT	CATSDFSRLAGYGDTQYF
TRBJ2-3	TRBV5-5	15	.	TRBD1	TGTGCCAGCACCCGACTGGGTACAGGGGGTGATACGCAGTATTTT	CASTRLGTGGDTQYF
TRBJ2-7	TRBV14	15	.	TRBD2	TGTGCCAGCAGCCATACGGGACTAGCGGGAGTTTGGCAGTACTTC	CASSHTGLAGVWQYF
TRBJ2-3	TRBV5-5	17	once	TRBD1	TGTGCCAGCAGCTCGGGGTTGTGGACAGGGGGCACAGATACGCAGTATTTT	CASSSGLWTGGTDTQYF
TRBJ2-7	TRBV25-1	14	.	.	TGTGCCAGCAGTGTTAAAAGCGGCCCCTACGAGCAGTACTTC	CASSVKSGPYEQYF